This passage covers 4 T cell receptor beta chains from one sample sequenced in a study of regulatory T cells in long-lasting Graves disease (dated by TCRdb to 2020 to 2023). Libraries were built with multiplex PCR. Sequencing took place on an Illumina HiSeq 4000. iRepertoire HTBI primers and Arm-PCR amplification of CDR3 regions were used to construct TCR beta libraries. Clones were called with MiXCR by TCRdb after fastp trimmed the public reads at Q25, and only in-frame beta chains were retained. Rows are unified per CDR3 protein, each entry keeping the most common DNA and genes. This sample is represented by 600,000 to 850,000 distinct CDR3 sequences; 30% of them were singletons. The top ten clonotypes cover about two fifths of the sample. The sample's time point label, decoded: persistent/refractory GD, antithyroid drugs over 5 years with positive TRAb. RNA was extracted from PBMCs in TRIzol for both TCR sequencing and RNA sequencing.

Source: peripheral blood mononuclear cells (PBMCs), taken when the disease was refractory, from a patient treated with antithyroid drugs. These TCRs come from a female donor with Graves disease.

This chain links TRBV29-1 with TRBJ2-7; 11 positions match TRBD2. The CDR3 sequence is 16 residues long. Germline CDR1 and CDR2: SQVTM and ANQGSEA. Trimming cost V 5 bases and J 4 bases; bases outside gene matches: 13. The CDR3 coding sequence is TGCAGCGTTATCCTAGACTTGCTAGCGGGAGGATACGAGCAGTACTTC. Encoded protein: CSVILDLLAGGYEQYF.

This clonotype was found many times. V gene TRBV28 combines with J gene TRBJ1-2; D remains unclear. V was clipped by 7 bases and J by 4 bases, with 13 bases between them. Germline V gene data show CDR1 as MDHEN and CDR2 as SYDVKM. CDR3 length: 13 residues. The CDR3 loop reads CASKIPTGYGYTF. The CDR3 DNA reads as TGTGCCAGCAAAATCCCCACCGGCTATGGCTACACCTTC.

This clonotype was detected only a few times. The V gene is TRBV3-1, the J gene TRBJ1-1; unclear D gene. CDR1 is LGHDT, CDR2 YNNKEL, per germline (reference sequence). The CDR3 spans 16 residues. Deletions cut 1 base from V and 3 bases from J, with 15 bases between. The CDR3 protein is CASSQGILDRHTEAFF. CDR3 bases: TGTGCCAGCAGCCAAGGGATACTGGATCGCCACACTGAAGCTTTCTTT.

The chain recombines TRBV6-1 with TRBJ2-7; tentative D call: TRBD2 (6 bases). Between the trimmed V and J ends, which lost 4 bases and 9 bases, there was a span of 25 bases. The CDR3 length is 16 residues. Germline CDR1 and CDR2: MNHNS and SASEGT. The CDR3 spells CASSVPEDYSPPAQYF. The CDR3 nucleotides are TGTGCCAGCAGTGTCCCGGAGGACTACTCCCCGCCGGCGCAGTACTTC.